This T cell receptor (beta chain) was documented in a study of T cell responses to AZD1222 COVID-19 vaccine. General study points: Repertoires were sampled only after the peak T cell response.

There are many counts of this clone. What it recognizes is unknown. The ends were cut back, 6 bases at V and 2 bases at J, with 16 bases in the middle. Germline CDR1 reads SNHLY; CDR2 reads FYNNEI. The CDR3 is made up of 16 amino acids. Sequencing used immunoSEQ multiplex PCR; TCRdb keeps in-frame clones, though not all of them. The data contain 120,000 or so clones, around 89% of them seen just once; the ten biggest clones take up 11%. J is TRBJ2-2 and V is TRBV2, with a tentative D call TRBD2 (6 bases). The TCR originated in an adult in good health. The input for sequencing was peripheral blood, taken on day 0 of MenACWY control vaccination. The CDR3 sequence is CASSMEGLANTGELFF. The CDR3 nucleotides are TGTGCCAGCAGCATGGAGGGGCTAGCAAACACCGGGGAGCTGTTTTTT.